The TCR beta chain described here comes from a study of T cells in Graves' hyperthyroidism and ophthalmopathy. Overall study: Specimen type is peripheral blood, collected at initial diagnosis prior to any treatment. Whole-study findings and limits: A 13 V-J model separated ophthalmopathy from stable hyperthyroidism. Most expanded thyroid clonotypes above 0.001 also appeared in blood.

This CDR3 comprises 15 residues. Per the germline V gene, CDR1 is MNHEY and CDR2 is SMNVEV (reference sequence). Between the trimmed V and J ends, which lost 5 bases and 0 bases, there was a span of 10 bases. Amplification of TCR beta CDR3 regions was performed using RNA transcripts as template. HTBI primers were used for first-round RT-PCR of the TCR CDR3. TCRdb re-analysed the multiplex PCR reads in MiXCR, keeping a single row per CDR3 protein. The sample holds 250,000 to 350,000 distinct CDR3 sequences; about a sixth are singletons and the top ten take around 61%. About this clonotype itself: Antigen: not known.

The chain is built from TRBV27 and TRBJ1-4, with a weak D call TRBD1 (6 bases). The sequence came from an older woman with Graves' ophthalmopathy. The sample taken for sequencing was blood. CDR3 in amino acids: CASSANRATNEKLFF. DNA of the CDR3: TGTGCCAGCAGTGCAAACAGGGCAACTAATGAAAAACTGTTTTTT.